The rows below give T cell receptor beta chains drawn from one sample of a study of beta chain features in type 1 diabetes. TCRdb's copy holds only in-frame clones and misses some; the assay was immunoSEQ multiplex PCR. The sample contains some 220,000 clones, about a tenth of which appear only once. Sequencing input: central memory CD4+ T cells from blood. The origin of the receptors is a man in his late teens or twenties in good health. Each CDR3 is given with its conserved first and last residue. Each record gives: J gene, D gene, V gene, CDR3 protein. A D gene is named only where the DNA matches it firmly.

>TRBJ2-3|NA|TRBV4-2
CASSQVVGGGTDTQYF
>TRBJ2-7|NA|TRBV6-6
CAISERRTESYEQYF
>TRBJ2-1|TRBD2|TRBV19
CASSRTGLAGYNEQFF
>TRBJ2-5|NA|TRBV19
CASSIEVGETQYF
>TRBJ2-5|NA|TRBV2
CASKGMEETQYF
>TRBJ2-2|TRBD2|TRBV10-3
CAGAGVTGELFF
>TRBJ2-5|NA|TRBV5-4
CATSSYQETQYF
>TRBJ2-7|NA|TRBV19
CASSITPGLYEQYF
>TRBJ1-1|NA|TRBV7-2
CASSERMNTEAFF
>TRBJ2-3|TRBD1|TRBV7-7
CASSMGQGTDTQYF
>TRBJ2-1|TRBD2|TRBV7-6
CASRGGPGTYNEQFF
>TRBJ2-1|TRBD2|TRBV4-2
CASTQTSGRVSEQFF
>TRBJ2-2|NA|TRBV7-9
CASAHTGELFF
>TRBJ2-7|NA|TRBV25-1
CASSPAYEQYF
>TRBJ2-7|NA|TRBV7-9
CASSPGPNYEQYF
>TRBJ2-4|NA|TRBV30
CAWSGLTLAKNIQYF
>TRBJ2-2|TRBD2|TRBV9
CASSQTSGNTGELFF
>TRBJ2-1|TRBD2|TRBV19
CASSIFAGGRSYNEQFF
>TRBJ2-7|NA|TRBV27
CASNPLGKTYEQYF
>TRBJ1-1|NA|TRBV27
CASSLLRGALREAFF
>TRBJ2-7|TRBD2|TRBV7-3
CASSWTSGYEQYF
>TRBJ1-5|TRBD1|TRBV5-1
CASSVGTAGSNQPQHF
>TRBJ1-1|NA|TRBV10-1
CASSESAPGESNTEAFF
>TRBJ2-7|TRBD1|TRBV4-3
CASSQRQGGEQYF
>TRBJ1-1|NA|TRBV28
CASSLVDATEAFF
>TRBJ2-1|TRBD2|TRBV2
CASSEEAGAYNEQFF
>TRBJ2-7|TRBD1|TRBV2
CASSGGQGGYF
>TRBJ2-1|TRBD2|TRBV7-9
CASSSGLAGYNEQFF
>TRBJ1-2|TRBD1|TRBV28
CASTLGQSYGYTF
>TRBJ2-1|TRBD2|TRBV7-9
CAGMTSGRYNEQFF
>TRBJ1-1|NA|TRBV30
CAWRGIGGNTEAFF
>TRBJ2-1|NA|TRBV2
CASSRPGAGEQFF
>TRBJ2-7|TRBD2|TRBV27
CASSPRTRGEQYF
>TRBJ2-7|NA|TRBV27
CASSMGRVLDSYEQYF
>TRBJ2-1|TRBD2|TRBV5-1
CASSLAPGLVSGEQFF
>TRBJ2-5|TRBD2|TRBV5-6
CASSWGLASETQYF
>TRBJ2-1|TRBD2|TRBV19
CASTSPRTSGRYEQFF
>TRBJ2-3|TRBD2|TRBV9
CASSVGGGRALDTQYF
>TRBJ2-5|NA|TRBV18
CASSPPHTGSRGTQYF
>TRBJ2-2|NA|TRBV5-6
CASSFGRGRGELFF
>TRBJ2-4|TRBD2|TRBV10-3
CASSEFGTSAKNIQYF
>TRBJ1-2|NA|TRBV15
CATRTGTTNYGYTF
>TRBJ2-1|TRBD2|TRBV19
CASSMWLAGEQFF
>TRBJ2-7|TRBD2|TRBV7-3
CASSLMAGGIYEQYF
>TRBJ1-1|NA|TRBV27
CASSLYRTNTEAFF
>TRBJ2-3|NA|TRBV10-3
CAISESPRGPTQYF
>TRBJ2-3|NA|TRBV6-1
CASSEQPAADTQYF
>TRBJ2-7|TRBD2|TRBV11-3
CASSKAGLASSEQYF
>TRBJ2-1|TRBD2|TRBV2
CARHSGTSGMSSYNEQFF
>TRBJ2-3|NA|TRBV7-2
CASSLGFGTDTQYF
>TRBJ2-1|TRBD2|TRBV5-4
CASSLGLAGGRGYNEQFF
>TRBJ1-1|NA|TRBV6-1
CASTRTGNTEAFF
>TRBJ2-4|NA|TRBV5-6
CASSSVIQLAKNIQYF